A single TCR beta chain is shown here with its context. The data belong to a study of blood T cell repertoires in COVID-19. TCRdb's table, derived via immunoSEQ multiplex PCR, lists solely in-frame clones and lacks some. The data hold 150,000 or so clones, with around 87% observed a single time. Contact with a PCR-confirmed or clinician-diagnosed COVID-19 case occurred within 2 weeks of entry. The CDR3 runs 14 residues. Germline V CDR1 and CDR2: MNHEY, SMNVEV (reference sequence). Trimming removed 3 bases from V and 4 bases from J, with 13 bases in between. The chain is built from TRBV27 and TRBJ2-7; a weak D match, TRBD2 (5 bases). The TCR originated in a woman in her forties who had been exposed to COVID-19. Sequenced material: PBMCs or T cells enriched from blood (not recorded which). CDR3 protein: CASSFEGALYEQYF. CDR3 DNA: TGTGCCAGCAGTTTTGAGGGAGCTCTATACGAGCAGTACTTC.